The source of this T cell receptor (beta chain) is a study of T cells after yellow fever vaccination. Broader study findings: The secondary response was weaker but peaked faster, day 5 versus 15.

This clonotype was recorded a few times. Its antigen remains unidentified. TCRdb called the 5' RACE reads again in MiXCR, with one record for every CDR3 protein. The repertoire holds roughly 250,000 distinct CDR3 sequences, with roughly 13% as singletons. V dropped 0 bases and J dropped 8 bases, with 13 bases sitting between them. Germline V gene data show CDR1 as LGHNA and CDR2 as YNFKEQ. This CDR3 comprises 14 residues. The TCR comes from a man younger than 45 who received the YFV17D yellow fever vaccine. Sequencing was performed on CD4+ T cells sorted from PBMCs, taken 45 days after the yellow fever booster vaccination. The rearrangement uses TRBV4-2 and TRBJ2-5, with D possibly matching TRBD2 (7 bases). This CDR3 reads CASSQDRGRGTQYF. As DNA, the CDR3 is TGTGCCAGCAGCCAAGATAGGGGGAGGGGTACCCAGTACTTC.